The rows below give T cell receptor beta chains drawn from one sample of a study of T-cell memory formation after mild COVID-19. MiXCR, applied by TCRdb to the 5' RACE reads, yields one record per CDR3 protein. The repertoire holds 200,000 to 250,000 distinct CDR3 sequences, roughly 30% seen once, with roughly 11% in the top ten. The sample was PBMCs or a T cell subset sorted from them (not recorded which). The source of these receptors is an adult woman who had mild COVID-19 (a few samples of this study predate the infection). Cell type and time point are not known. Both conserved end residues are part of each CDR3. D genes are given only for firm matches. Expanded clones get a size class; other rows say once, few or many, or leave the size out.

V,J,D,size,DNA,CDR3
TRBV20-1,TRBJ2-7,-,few,TGCAGTGCCGCCTTAGGGGCTCAAAGCTACGAGCAGTACTTC,CSAALGAQSYEQYF
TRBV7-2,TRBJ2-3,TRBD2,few,TGTGCCAGCAACCAAGTAGCGGGAGGCCCAGATACGCAGTATTTT,CASNQVAGGPDTQYF
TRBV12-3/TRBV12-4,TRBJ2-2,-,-,TGTGCCAGCAGTTTTAGGGTCACCGGGGAGCTGTTTTTT,CASSFRVTGELFF
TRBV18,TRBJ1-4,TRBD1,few,TGTGCCAGCTCATTACCAGGGGGATCTAATGAAAAACTGTTTTTT,CASSLPGGSNEKLFF
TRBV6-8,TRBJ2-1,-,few,TGTGCCAGCAGTTACTCGAGGGATGAGCAGTTCTTC,CASSYSRDEQFF
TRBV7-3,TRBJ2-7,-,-,TGTGCCAGCAGCTTACAGGGTACGGGTTCCTACGAGCAGTACTTC,CASSLQGTGSYEQYF
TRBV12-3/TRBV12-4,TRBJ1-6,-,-,TGTGCCAGCAGTTTCTGGACTGATTCACCCCTCCACTTT,CASSFWTDSPLHF
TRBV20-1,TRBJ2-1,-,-,TGCAGTGCTAGAGGCGGGGCTCCCTCCAATGAGCAGTTCTTC,CSARGGAPSNEQFF
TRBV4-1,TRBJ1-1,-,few,TGCGCCAGCAGCCAAGCCGGGGGGGGTGAAGCTTTCTTT,CASSQAGGGEAFF
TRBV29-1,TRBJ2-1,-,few,TGCAGCGTGTCCGGAGGGCCGTTACTTTACAATGAGCAGTTCTTC,CSVSGGPLLYNEQFF
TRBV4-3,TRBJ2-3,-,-,TGCGCCAGCAGCCAAATCGGGCTTGCCACAGATACGCAGTATTTT,CASSQIGLATDTQYF
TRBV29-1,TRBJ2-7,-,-,TGCAGCGTTCAGGCAGGGTACCGCGAGCAGTACTTC,CSVQAGYREQYF
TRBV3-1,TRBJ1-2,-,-,TGTGCCAGCTTTGGGGGGCTGGATGGCTACACCTTC,CASFGGLDGYTF
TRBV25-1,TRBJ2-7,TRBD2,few,TGTGCCAGCAGTCCGGGGGGGGGGAGCTCCTACGAGCAGTACTTC,CASSPGGGSSYEQYF
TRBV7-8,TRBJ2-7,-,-,TGTGCCAGCAGCTTAGGAGCCGGGACGCTACCCTACGAGCAGTACTTC,CASSLGAGTLPYEQYF
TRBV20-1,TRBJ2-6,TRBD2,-,TGCAGTGCTAGCGTTTCCAGCGGGGGGGTCTCTGGGGCCAACGTCCTGACTTTC,CSASVSSGGVSGANVLTF
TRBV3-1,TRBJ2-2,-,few,TGTGCCAGCAGCCCCCGACGGAACACCGGGGAGCTGTTTTTT,CASSPRRNTGELFF
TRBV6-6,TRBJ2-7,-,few,TGTGCCAGCAGTTACTCGGCAGGGGCGCAGGACGAGCAGTACTTC,CASSYSAGAQDEQYF
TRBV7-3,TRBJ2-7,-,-,TGTGCCAGCAGCTTACTCACACTCCGAGCTGTTTTGGAGCAGTACTTC,CASSLLTLRAVLEQYF
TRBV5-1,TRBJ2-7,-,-,TGCGCCAGCAATTCCCAGGGCTACGAGCAGTACTTC,CASNSQGYEQYF
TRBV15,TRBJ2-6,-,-,TGTGCCACCAGCAGGGGGTTCTCTGGGGCCAACGTCCTGACTTTC,CATSRGFSGANVLTF
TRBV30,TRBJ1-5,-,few,TGTGCCTGGAGTGTACCGGGGCCCCATCAGCCCCAGCATTTT,CAWSVPGPHQPQHF
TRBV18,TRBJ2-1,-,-,TGTGCCAGCTCACCACAGGGGTCGGGGAATGAGCAGTTCTTC,CASSPQGSGNEQFF
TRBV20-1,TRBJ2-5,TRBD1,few,TGCAGTGCCCCGAGGACAGGTTTGATGGGGGAGACCCAGTACTTC,CSAPRTGLMGETQYF
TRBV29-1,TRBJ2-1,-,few,TGCAGCGTTGAAGAACGCCTGGGGCTTGGGGAGCAGTTCTTC,CSVEERLGLGEQFF
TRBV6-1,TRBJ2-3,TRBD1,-,TGTGCCAGCAGTGTCTGGGACAGAGAAGATACGCAGTATTTT,CASSVWDREDTQYF
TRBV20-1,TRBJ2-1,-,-,TGCAGTGCTACAGGGGAATGGGAGCAGTTCTTC,CSATGEWEQFF
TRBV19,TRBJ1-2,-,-,TGTGCCAGTTCCGGACAGATTTCAGCTAACTATGGCTACACCTTC,CASSGQISANYGYTF
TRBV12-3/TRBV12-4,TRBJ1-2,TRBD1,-,TGTGCCAGCAGTCAAGGGACAGGTCCTTATGGCTACACCTTC,CASSQGTGPYGYTF
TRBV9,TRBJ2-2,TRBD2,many,TGTGCCAGCAGCCCTCGAATCGGGACTAGGGGACACACCGGGGAGCTGTTTTTT,CASSPRIGTRGHTGELFF
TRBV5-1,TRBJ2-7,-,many,TGCGCCAGCAGCTTGGAGGGGGAGCAGTACTTC,CASSLEGEQYF
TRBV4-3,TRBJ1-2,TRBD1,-,TGCGCCAGCAGCCGCTTGGGGACAGGGAGTTCTGGCTACACCTTC,CASSRLGTGSSGYTF
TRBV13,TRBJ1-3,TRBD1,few,TGTGCCAGCAGCTCACGACAGGGACCCGGAAACACCATATATTTT,CASSSRQGPGNTIYF
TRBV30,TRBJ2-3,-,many,TGTGCCTGGAGAAAAGCCCCGGGATACGCTGTAGATACGCAGTATTTT,CAWRKAPGYAVDTQYF
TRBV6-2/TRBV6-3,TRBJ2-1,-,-,TGTGCCAGCAGTTATCTCTACAATGAGCAGTTCTTC,CASSYLYNEQFF
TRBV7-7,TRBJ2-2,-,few,TGTGCCAGCAGCTTGGAGAGCACCGGGGAGCTGTTTTTT,CASSLESTGELFF
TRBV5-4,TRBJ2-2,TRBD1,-,TGTGCCAGTTCTCCGGAACAGGGGTACACCGGGGAGCTGTTTTTT,CASSPEQGYTGELFF
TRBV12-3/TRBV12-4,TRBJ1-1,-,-,TGTGCCAGCAGTCCCCCGACAGGATTGAAAATGAACACTGAAGCTTTCTTT,CASSPPTGLKMNTEAFF
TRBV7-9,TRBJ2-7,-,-,TGTGCCAGCAGCTGGGCCGGGGGCTACGAGCAGTACTTC,CASSWAGGYEQYF